This is a list of T cell receptor beta chains from one sample in a study of Ad26.COV2.S vaccination and SARS-CoV-2 variants. Sequencing was performed with immunoSEQ multiplex PCR; in TCRdb, only in-frame clones are kept and a portion is missing. The sample gives under 550,000 clones, roughly 90% of which show up once; around 3.6% is in the top ten. Sequenced material: peripheral blood, taken in a trial of Ad26.COV2.S vaccine versus placebo. The receptors shown here come from a person between 18 and 59 years old who received the Ad26.COV2.S COVID-19 vaccine or a placebo. Both conserved end residues are part of each CDR3. The D gene is left open where the match is weak. Part of the rows lack a size; the others show once, few, many or a class for expanded clones.

J: TRBJ2-5
V: TRBV21-1
size: NA
D: NA
length: 16
CDR3: CASSNLAGEQEETQYF
DNA: TGTGCCAGCAGCAACCTAGCGGGGGAGCAGGAAGAGACCCAGTACTTC

J: TRBJ2-3
V: TRBV11-3
size: NA
D: TRBD2
length: 17
CDR3: CASSFRLAGGLKDTQYF
DNA: TGTGCCAGCAGCTTTAGACTAGCGGGGGGGCTAAAGGATACGCAGTATTTT

J: TRBJ2-7
V: TRBV7-8
size: NA
D: TRBD1
length: 16
CDR3: CASSSNARGLSYEQYF
DNA: TGTGCCAGCAGCTCCAATGCCAGGGGGCTGTCCTACGAGCAGTACTTC

J: TRBJ2-7
V: TRBV6-1
size: NA
D: NA
length: 15
CDR3: CASSEPGHATVEQYF
DNA: TGTGCCAGCAGTGAACCGGGACACGCGACGGTCGAGCAGTACTTC

J: TRBJ1-1
V: TRBV28
size: NA
D: NA
length: 16
CDR3: CASSLIGLGEGTEAFF
DNA: TGTGCCAGCAGTTTAATTGGGCTTGGGGAAGGAACTGAAGCTTTCTTT

J: TRBJ2-3
V: TRBV9
size: NA
D: NA
length: 17
CDR3: CASSAAKLTSYTDTQYF
DNA: TGTGCCAGCAGCGCTGCTAAACTCACTAGTTACACAGATACGCAGTATTTT

J: TRBJ1-2
V: TRBV15
size: NA
D: TRBD1
length: 14
CDR3: CATSRETGIYGYTF
DNA: TGTGCCACCAGCAGAGAGACAGGGATCTATGGCTACACCTTC

J: TRBJ1-5
V: TRBV2
size: NA
D: NA
length: 15
CDR3: CASSTTATGNQPQHF
DNA: TGTGCCAGCAGTACCACGGCCACAGGCAATCAGCCCCAGCATTTT

J: TRBJ1-4
V: TRBV4-1
size: NA
D: NA
length: 15
CDR3: CASSQALGSNEKLFF
DNA: TGCGCCAGCAGCCAAGCCTTAGGATCAAATGAAAAACTGTTTTTT

J: TRBJ2-3
V: TRBV20-1
size: NA
D: NA
length: 15
CDR3: CSASTVGGPEDTQYF
DNA: TGCAGTGCCAGTACGGTAGGGGGGCCGGAGGATACGCAGTATTTT

J: TRBJ2-3
V: TRBV7-2
size: NA
D: TRBD2
length: 15
CDR3: CASSLASGGPDTQYF
DNA: TGTGCCAGCAGCTTAGCTAGCGGGGGACCAGATACGCAGTATTTT

J: TRBJ2-7
V: TRBV4-3
size: NA
D: NA
length: 14
CDR3: CASSQAHSDYEQYF
DNA: TGCGCCAGCAGCCAAGCACATAGTGACTACGAGCAGTACTTC

J: TRBJ2-1
V: TRBV4-3
size: NA
D: NA
length: 16
CDR3: CASSQDTAIFYNEQFF
DNA: TGCGCCAGCAGCCAAGATACGGCCATTTTCTACAATGAGCAGTTCTTC

J: TRBJ1-1
V: TRBV19
size: once
D: TRBD1
length: 17
CDR3: CASRPGQGPALGTEAFF
DNA: TGTGCCAGTAGACCTGGACAGGGGCCTGCGCTGGGCACTGAAGCTTTCTTT

J: TRBJ2-5
V: TRBV4-3
size: NA
D: NA
length: 17
CDR3: CASSPFITKGGGETQYF
DNA: TGCGCCAGCAGCCCCTTCATCACCAAGGGCGGAGGAGAGACCCAGTACTTC

J: TRBJ2-5
V: TRBV9
size: NA
D: NA
length: 15
CDR3: CASSVGREPEETQYF
DNA: TGTGCCAGCAGCGTAGGGAGGGAACCGGAGGAGACCCAGTACTTC

J: TRBJ2-5
V: TRBV7-3
size: NA
D: NA
length: 15
CDR3: CASSLIGGHQETQYF
DNA: TGTGCCAGCAGCTTAATTGGGGGGCATCAAGAGACCCAGTACTTC

J: TRBJ2-3
V: TRBV7-3
size: NA
D: TRBD2
length: 13
CDR3: CASSLAGADTQYF
DNA: TGTGCCAGCAGCTTAGCGGGGGCAGATACGCAGTATTTT

J: TRBJ1-6
V: TRBV11-2
size: NA
D: NA
length: 12
CDR3: CASSFSSSPLHF
DNA: TGTGCCAGCAGCTTTTCGAGTTCACCCCTCCACTTT

J: TRBJ2-7
V: TRBV11-2
size: NA
D: NA
length: 15
CDR3: CASSPIRGLAYEQYF
DNA: TGTGCCAGCAGCCCGATCAGGGGCCTAGCCTACGAGCAGTACTTC

J: TRBJ2-7
V: TRBV9
size: NA
D: TRBD1
length: 16
CDR3: CASSVAPGGSADEQYF
DNA: TGTGCCAGCAGCGTAGCCCCAGGGGGAAGCGCGGACGAGCAGTACTTC

J: TRBJ1-1
V: TRBV7-8
size: once
D: NA
length: 18
CDR3: CASSSLGAGAPYRTEAFF
DNA: TGTGCCAGCAGCTCACTGGGGGCAGGGGCGCCCTATAGGACTGAAGCTTTCTTT

J: TRBJ2-7
V: TRBV5-1
size: NA
D: TRBD2
length: 16
CDR3: CASTFSSGGGAYEQYF
DNA: TGCGCCAGCACCTTCTCCTCCGGCGGGGGAGCCTACGAGCAGTACTTC

J: TRBJ1-2
V: TRBV11-2
size: NA
D: TRBD1
length: 14
CDR3: CASSLGTADYGYTF
DNA: TGTGCCAGCAGCCTAGGGACAGCCGACTATGGCTACACCTTC

J: TRBJ1-1
V: TRBV6-5
size: NA
D: TRBD1
length: 13
CDR3: CASSTTGGTEAFF
DNA: TGTGCCAGCAGTACAACAGGGGGGACTGAAGCTTTCTTT

J: TRBJ2-7
V: TRBV28
size: NA
D: TRBD1
length: 14
CDR3: CASSLLGQGTEQYF
DNA: TGTGCCAGCAGTTTATTGGGACAGGGGACCGAGCAGTACTTC

J: TRBJ2-7
V: TRBV7-2
size: NA
D: TRBD1
length: 14
CDR3: CASSWTGSSYEQYF
DNA: TGTGCCAGCAGCTGGACAGGGTCGTCCTACGAGCAGTACTTC

J: TRBJ1-5
V: TRBV3-1/TRBV3-2
size: NA
D: NA
length: 15
CDR3: CASSQGRGRGQPQHF
DNA: TGTGCCAGCAGCCAAGGGAGGGGTCGAGGTCAGCCCCAGCATTTT

J: TRBJ2-5
V: TRBV5-8
size: NA
D: TRBD1
length: 15
CDR3: CASSNDRARRETQYF
DNA: TGTGCCAGCAGCAACGACAGGGCCCGACGGGAGACCCAGTACTTC

J: TRBJ2-7
V: TRBV30
size: NA
D: NA
length: 12
CDR3: CAWNVGSYEQYF
DNA: TGTGCCTGGAACGTGGGATCCTACGAGCAGTACTTC

J: TRBJ2-7
V: TRBV4-1
size: NA
D: TRBD1
length: 17
CDR3: CASSQDRQGASSYEQYF
DNA: TGCGCCAGCAGCCAAGATAGGCAGGGGGCGAGCTCCTACGAGCAGTACTTC

J: TRBJ1-2
V: TRBV5-1
size: NA
D: TRBD1
length: 15
CDR3: CASSMGQGANYGYTF
DNA: TGCGCCAGCAGCATGGGACAGGGGGCTAACTATGGCTACACCTTC

J: TRBJ1-5
V: TRBV6-7
size: NA
D: NA
length: 19
CDR3: CASSYSAGRESHSNQPQHF
DNA: TGTGCCAGCAGTTACTCCGCAGGGCGCGAATCTCATAGCAATCAGCCCCAGCATTTT

J: TRBJ2-7
V: TRBV5-4
size: NA
D: NA
length: 14
CDR3: CASSLYGDSYEQYF
DNA: TGTGCCAGCAGCTTATACGGAGACTCTTACGAGCAGTACTTC

J: TRBJ1-2
V: TRBV2
size: NA
D: NA
length: 13
CDR3: CASSGKEVYGYTF
DNA: TGTGCCAGCAGTGGCAAGGAAGTCTATGGCTACACCTTC

J: TRBJ1-1
V: TRBV6-2/TRBV6-3
size: once
D: NA
length: 13
CDR3: CASSSKTFTEAFF
DNA: TGTGCCAGCAGTTCCAAAACATTCACTGAAGCTTTCTTT

J: TRBJ2-7
V: TRBV5-4
size: NA
D: TRBD2
length: 15
CDR3: CASSLLAGEYYEQYF
DNA: TGTGCCAGCAGCTTACTAGCGGGGGAGTACTACGAGCAGTACTTC

J: TRBJ2-7
V: TRBV28
size: NA
D: NA
length: 14
CDR3: CASSPPSTAYEQYF
DNA: TGTGCCAGCAGTCCCCCCAGCACCGCATACGAGCAGTACTTC

J: TRBJ2-5
V: TRBV2
size: NA
D: TRBD2
length: 17
CDR3: CASSGTSGGWYQETQYF
DNA: TGTGCCAGCAGCGGGACTAGCGGGGGATGGTACCAAGAGACCCAGTACTTC

J: TRBJ1-2
V: TRBV6-5
size: NA
D: NA
length: 13
CDR3: CASTILGDYGYTF
DNA: TGTGCCAGCACCATCCTGGGAGATTATGGCTACACCTTC

J: TRBJ1-1
V: TRBV7-2
size: NA
D: NA
length: 15
CDR3: CASSLGGSMNTEAFF
DNA: TGTGCCAGCAGCTTAGGTGGTAGCATGAACACTGAAGCTTTCTTT

J: TRBJ2-2
V: TRBV30
size: NA
D: NA
length: 14
CDR3: CAWTTRSVTGELFF
DNA: TGTGCCTGGACCACCCGGTCGGTCACCGGGGAGCTGTTTTTT

J: TRBJ2-7
V: TRBV18
size: NA
D: NA
length: 15
CDR3: CASSPGQGPTYEQYF
DNA: TGTGCCAGCTCACCAGGGCAGGGGCCCACCTACGAGCAGTACTTC

J: TRBJ2-3
V: TRBV3-1/TRBV3-2
size: once
D: TRBD2
length: 16
CDR3: CASSPLTGGITDTQYF
DNA: TGTGCCAGCAGCCCCCTCACCGGGGGGATCACAGATACGCAGTATTTT

J: TRBJ1-5
V: TRBV5-1
size: NA
D: NA
length: 14
CDR3: CASSLEGDGQPQHF
DNA: TGCGCCAGCAGCTTGGAAGGGGATGGGCAGCCCCAGCATTTT

J: TRBJ2-5
V: TRBV6-5
size: NA
D: TRBD2
length: 13
CDR3: CASSSGGWETQYF
DNA: TGTGCCAGCAGTAGCGGGGGTTGGGAGACCCAGTACTTC

J: TRBJ2-7
V: TRBV7-6
size: NA
D: TRBD1
length: 13
CDR3: CASAQGVGDEQYF
DNA: TGTGCCAGCGCCCAGGGGGTCGGAGACGAGCAGTACTTC

J: TRBJ2-5
V: TRBV30
size: NA
D: NA
length: 14
CDR3: CAWAKGRGKETQYF
DNA: TGTGCCTGGGCGAAGGGTCGGGGAAAAGAGACCCAGTACTTC

J: TRBJ1-2
V: TRBV5-1
size: NA
D: TRBD1
length: 14
CDR3: CASSLGQGASGYTF
DNA: TGCGCCAGCAGCTTGGGACAGGGGGCATCTGGCTACACCTTC

J: TRBJ1-1
V: TRBV28
size: NA
D: NA
length: 11
CDR3: CASRVNTEAFF
DNA: TGTGCCAGCAGAGTGAACACTGAAGCTTTCTTT

J: TRBJ1-5
V: TRBV28
size: NA
D: TRBD1
length: 14
CDR3: CASSPGGVGQPQHF
DNA: TGTGCCAGCAGCCCAGGGGGAGTCGGCCAGCCCCAGCATTTT

J: TRBJ1-1
V: TRBV7-9
size: NA
D: NA
length: 14
CDR3: CASSSYHEGTEAFF
DNA: TGTGCCAGCAGCTCCTACCACGAGGGCACTGAAGCTTTCTTT

J: TRBJ2-1
V: TRBV14
size: NA
D: NA
length: 12
CDR3: CASSQDLIGQFF
DNA: TGTGCCAGCAGCCAAGATTTGATAGGGCAGTTCTTC

J: TRBJ2-7
V: TRBV10-3
size: NA
D: NA
length: 12
CDR3: CAIKGQGYEQYF
DNA: TGTGCCATCAAGGGGCAGGGCTACGAGCAGTACTTC

J: TRBJ1-2
V: TRBV19
size: NA
D: NA
length: 16
CDR3: CASSWGLTGGSYGYTF
DNA: TGTGCCAGTAGTTGGGGGTTGACAGGAGGATCCTATGGCTACACCTTC